This T cell receptor beta chain came from a study of blood T cell repertoires in COVID-19. About the research overall: T cells, B-cell-depleted T cells, or PBMCs provided the cDNA or gDNA that served as material.

CDR3 length: 14 residues. Germline V CDR1 and CDR2: MNHEY, SMNVEV (reference sequence). The V segment lost 2 bases and the J segment 4 bases; nucleotides outside the gene matches: 4. Data came from immunoSEQ multiplex PCR; TCRdb stores just in-frame clones and leaves some out. The sample has approximately 200,000 clones; less than 95% are singletons. V gene TRBV27 combines with J gene TRBJ1-2; 7 bases are a match to TRBD1. This clonotype was obtained from a young man with COVID-19, enrolled during active disease. The sequencing input was peripheral blood. CDR3 nucleotide sequence: TGTGCCAGCAGTTTACAAGGGGACAGCTATGGCTACACCTTC. Translation gives CASSLQGDSYGYTF.